This T cell receptor beta chain derives from a study of OX40 agonist ivuxolimab in advanced cancers. CDR1 and CDR2 from the germline V gene are SGHRS and YFSETQ. V lost 0 bases and J lost 0, with 7 bases in between. CDR3 length: 16 amino acids. Profiling relied on immunoSEQ multiplex PCR, and the TCRdb table lists in-frame clones only, not all of them. This table holds some 40,000 clones, 80% to 90% found once. Study-level points and caveats: The 0.1-3.0 mg/kg partial responders had among the lowest clonal expansion.

About this clone itself: Its antigen remains unidentified.

This sequence originates from an adult with an advanced solid tumor such as melanoma, head and neck, liver or kidney cancer. This material consisted of CD4+ or CD8+ T cells sorted from blood, taken in a trial of the OX40 agonist ivuxolimab. The V and J genes are TRBV5-1 and TRBJ1-6; possible D gene TRBD1, 5 bases. Here the CDR3 reads CASSLGGYSYNSPLHF. DNA for the CDR3: TGCGCCAGCAGCTTGGGGGGGTACTCCTATAATTCACCCCTCCACTTT.